This is a list of T cell receptor beta chains from one sample in a study of breast tumors, draining lymph nodes, adjacent tissues. TCRdb reprocessed the multiplex PCR reads via MiXCR and lists one record per CDR3 protein. Altogether approximately 140,000 distinct CDR3 sequences are present, less than 35% being singletons, with the ten largest covering around 2.5%. The sequenced sample consisted of axillary lymph node tissue. The origin of the receptors is a female donor with breast cancer. Some clones in this sample may be carry-over from other donors' samples. CDR3s include the opening cysteine and the closing phenylalanine or tryptophan. Each record gives: clone size, D gene, V gene, J gene, CDR3 protein, CDR3 DNA. The D gene is left open where the match is weak. Not every row has a clone size; where given, it reads once, few, many or a size class.

>many|-|TRBV7-9|TRBJ1-3
CASSLLGLVPGNTIYF
TGTGCCAGCAGCTTATTAGGACTCGTCCCTGGAAACACCATATATTTT
>many|-|TRBV7-9|TRBJ1-5
CASSSRQSNQPQHF
TGTGCCAGCAGCTCCCGACAGAGCAATCAGCCCCAGCATTTT
>many|-|TRBV6-5|TRBJ1-2
CASSYSVQGYGYTF
TGTGCCAGCAGTTACTCGGTACAGGGCTATGGCTACACCTTC
>-|-|TRBV5-4|TRBJ1-1
CASSAPGAINTEAFF
TGTGCCAGCAGCGCGCCAGGGGCAATTAACACTGAAGCTTTCTTT
>many|TRBD1|TRBV5-6|TRBJ2-3
CASSNIRQGVRGFFTDTQYF
TGTGCCAGCAGCAATATTCGGCAGGGGGTGAGGGGGTTTTTCACAGATACGCAGTATTTT
>many|-|TRBV18|TRBJ2-7
CASSPPDRTYEQYF
TGTGCCAGCTCACCACCGGACAGAACCTACGAGCAGTACTTC
>-|-|TRBV5-8|TRBJ2-5
CASNPARLGTQYF
TGTGCCAGCAACCCAGCCCGACTTGGGACCCAGTACTTC
>many|-|TRBV3-1|TRBJ2-1
CASSQKSSYNEQFF
TGTGCCAGCAGCCAGAAGAGCTCCTACAATGAGCAGTTCTTC
>-|TRBD1|TRBV6-6|TRBJ2-4
CASSHATGQGGIQYF
TGTGCCAGCAGTCACGCGACCGGACAGGGCGGCATTCAGTACTTC
>many|-|TRBV3-1|TRBJ2-5
CASNRRGRETQYF
TGTGCCAGCAACCGCAGGGGACGGGAGACCCAGTACTTC
>-|-|TRBV12-3/TRBV12-4|TRBJ1-1
CASSPPGANTEAFF
TGTGCCAGCAGTCCCCCAGGGGCGAACACTGAAGCTTTCTTT
>-|TRBD1|TRBV19|TRBJ1-1
CASSIQTGGAFF
TGTGCCAGTAGTATACAAACAGGGGGAGCTTTCTTT
>many|-|TRBV30|TRBJ1-5
CAWSVRAGGRNQPQHF
TGTGCCTGGAGTGTACGTGCGGGAGGGCGGAATCAGCCCCAGCATTTT
>many|-|TRBV7-6|TRBJ1-5
CASSLYPIGNSNQPQHF
TGTGCCAGCAGCTTATACCCGATTGGAAATAGCAATCAGCCCCAGCATTTT
>many|-|TRBV29-1|TRBJ2-5
CSVEEGGRWSQYF
TGCAGCGTTGAGGAGGGGGGAAGGTGGTCCCAGTACTTC
>many|TRBD1|TRBV20-1|TRBJ1-2
CSATTTGAEAKGGYTF
TGCAGTGCTACCACGACAGGGGCGGAAGCCAAAGGGGGCTACACCTTC
>-|-|TRBV29-1|TRBJ2-3
CSVEDRVGVGGPDTQYF
TGCAGCGTTGAAGATCGAGTTGGAGTAGGGGGTCCAGATACGCAGTATTTT
>-|-|TRBV29-1|TRBJ1-1
CSVEEGSVKAFF
TGCAGCGTTGAAGAGGGGTCAGTCAAAGCTTTCTTT
>many|-|TRBV4-1|TRBJ2-1
CASSQDPLGYNEQFF
TGCGCCAGCAGCCAAGATCCGCTAGGATACAATGAGCAGTTCTTC
>-|-|TRBV24-1|TRBJ2-3
CATSDPGAGEGTDTQYF
TGTGCCACCAGTGATCCCGGGGCAGGGGAAGGCACAGATACGCAGTATTTT
>many|TRBD2|TRBV6-5|TRBJ2-1
CASSYSGGGALEQFF
TGTGCCAGCAGTTACTCCGGCGGGGGGGCCCTTGAGCAGTTCTTC
>-|-|TRBV12-3/TRBV12-4|TRBJ1-6
CASSLGRRSLVF
TGTGCCAGCAGTCTGGGACGCCGTTCATTGGTCTTT
>many|TRBD2|TRBV7-3|TRBJ2-1
CASSSWGTSGKNEQFF
TGTGCCAGCAGCTCCTGGGGGACTAGCGGGAAGAATGAGCAGTTCTTC
>few|-|TRBV28|TRBJ2-3
CASSPLGGTTDTQYF
TGTGCCAGCAGCCCACTCGGTGGGACAACAGATACGCAGTATTTT
>-|-|TRBV28|TRBJ2-4
CASSSVLGDVDIQYF
TGTGCCAGCAGCTCCGTCTTAGGGGACGTAGACATTCAGTACTTC
>many|-|TRBV29-1|TRBJ1-2
CSVEEGQGNYGYTF
TGCAGCGTTGAAGAGGGGCAGGGGAATTATGGCTACACCTTC
>-|TRBD1|TRBV7-2|TRBJ1-6
CAWAPGQNNSPLHF
TGTGCCTGGGCGCCGGGACAGAATAATTCACCCCTCCACTTT
>-|TRBD2|TRBV11-3|TRBJ2-3
CASSKEGARPRLAGGPDTQYF
TGTGCCAGCAGCAAAGAAGGGGCGAGGCCTAGACTAGCGGGGGGACCAGATACGCAGTATTTT
>-|-|TRBV2|TRBJ1-6
CASRAGQGVPFPLYF
TGTGCCAGCAGGGCGGGGCAGGGAGTCCCTTTCCCCCTCTACTTT
>many|TRBD2|TRBV20-1|TRBJ2-5
CSARWGLAGAGGETQYF
TGCAGTGCTAGATGGGGACTAGCGGGGGCCGGGGGAGAGACCCAGTACTTC
>many|-|TRBV11-2|TRBJ1-5
CASSLGQDSNQPQHF
TGTGCCAGCAGCTTGGGGCAGGATAGCAATCAGCCCCAGCATTTT
>many|-|TRBV6-6|TRBJ2-6
CASKTGGANVLTF
TGTGCCAGCAAGACGGGGGGGGCCAACGTCCTGACTTTC
>many|-|TRBV5-4|TRBJ2-1
CASSLSGYYNEQFF
TGTGCCAGCAGCTTGTCAGGGTACTACAATGAGCAGTTCTTC
>many|TRBD1|TRBV2|TRBJ2-5
CASSARQGWEETQYF
TGTGCCAGCAGTGCGAGACAGGGGTGGGAAGAGACCCAGTACTTC
>-|-|TRBV11-2|TRBJ2-1
CASSFTGTGFNEQFF
TGTGCCAGCAGCTTCACTGGCACAGGGTTCAATGAGCAGTTCTTC
>-|TRBD1|TRBV5-1|TRBJ2-7
CASSPGQAIGDEQYF
TGCGCCAGCAGCCCGGGACAGGCTATTGGCGACGAGCAGTACTTC
>many|TRBD2|TRBV5-4|TRBJ2-3
CASSLQRGGATSTDTQYF
TGTGCCAGCAGCTTACAGCGGGGGGGGGCTACTAGCACAGATACGCAGTATTTT
>-|TRBD1|TRBV7-2|TRBJ2-7
CASSFGTGGYEQYF
TGTGCCAGCAGCTTCGGGACAGGGGGCTACGAGCAGTACTTC
>many|-|TRBV24-1|TRBJ2-3
CATSAAESGWGDTQYF
TGTGCCACCAGTGCCGCCGAGAGCGGCTGGGGAGATACGCAGTATTTT
>many|TRBD1|TRBV7-2|TRBJ2-3
CASRRGLSTDTQYF
TGTGCCAGCAGGAGGGGGCTCAGCACAGATACGCAGTATTTT